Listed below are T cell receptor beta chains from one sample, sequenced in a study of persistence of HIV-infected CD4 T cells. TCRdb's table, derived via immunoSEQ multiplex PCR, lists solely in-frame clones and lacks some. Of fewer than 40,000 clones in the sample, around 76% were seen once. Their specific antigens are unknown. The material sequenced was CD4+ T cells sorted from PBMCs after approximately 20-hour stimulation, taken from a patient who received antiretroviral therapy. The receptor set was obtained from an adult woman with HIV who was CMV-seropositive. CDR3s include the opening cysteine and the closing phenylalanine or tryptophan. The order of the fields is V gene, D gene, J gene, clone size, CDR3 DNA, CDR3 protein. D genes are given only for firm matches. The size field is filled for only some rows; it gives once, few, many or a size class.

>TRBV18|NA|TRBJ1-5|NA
TGTGCCAGCTCATCCGGGACAACGGATCAGCCCCAGCATTTT
CASSSGTTDQPQHF
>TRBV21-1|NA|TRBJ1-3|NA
TGTGCCAGCAGCAACCCGACAGGGAAAGATGGAAACACCATATATTTT
CASSNPTGKDGNTIYF
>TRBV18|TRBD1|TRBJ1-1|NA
TGTGCCAGCTCACGAAGACAGGGGGCAGGGATGAACACTGAAGCTTTCTTT
CASSRRQGAGMNTEAFF
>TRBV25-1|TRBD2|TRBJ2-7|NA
TGTGCCAGCAGTGAGGGAGGGGCTGGGACCTACGAGCAGTACTTC
CASSEGGAGTYEQYF
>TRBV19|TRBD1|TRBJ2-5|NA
TGTGCCAGTAGTAGACAGGGCCGGCAAGAGACCCAGTACTTC
CASSRQGRQETQYF
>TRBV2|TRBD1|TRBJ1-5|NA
TGTGCCAGCAGTGACTGGGACAGGGGGCCAGGTCAGCCCCAGCATTTT
CASSDWDRGPGQPQHF
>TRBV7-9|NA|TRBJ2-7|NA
TGTGCCAGCAGCTTAGCAGGGACGCACGAGCAGTACTTC
CASSLAGTHEQYF
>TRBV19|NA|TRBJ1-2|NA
TGTGCCAGTGGGGCCGGGGGTCTTGGAGGCTACACCTTC
CASGAGGLGGYTF
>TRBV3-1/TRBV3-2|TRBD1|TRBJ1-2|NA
TGTGCCAGCAGCCGCGGGACAGGGGGCTATGGCTACACCTTC
CASSRGTGGYGYTF
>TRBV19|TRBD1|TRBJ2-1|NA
TGTGCCAGTCGACAGGGAAGCTCCTACAATGAGCAGTTCTTC
CASRQGSSYNEQFF
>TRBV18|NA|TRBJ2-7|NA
TGTGCCAGCTCACCTGGACAGCATTACGAGCAGTACTTC
CASSPGQHYEQYF
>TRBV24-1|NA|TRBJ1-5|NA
TGTGCCACCAGTGATTTGGGGAGACCCCAGCATTTT
CATSDLGRPQHF
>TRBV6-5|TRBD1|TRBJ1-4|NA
TGTGCCAGCAGTTACTCAGACAGGGAAATTAATGAAAAACTGTTTTTT
CASSYSDREINEKLFF
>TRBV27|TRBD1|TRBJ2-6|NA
TGTGCCAGCAGTTTTAAGGACAGGGGGCACCTCTCTGGGGCCAACGTCCTGACTTTC
CASSFKDRGHLSGANVLTF
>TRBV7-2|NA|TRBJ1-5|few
TGTGCCAGCAGCTCCTATAGCAATCAGCCCCAGCATTTT
CASSSYSNQPQHF
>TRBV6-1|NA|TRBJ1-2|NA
TGTGCCAGCAGTGAAATTGGTAACTATGGCTACACCTTC
CASSEIGNYGYTF
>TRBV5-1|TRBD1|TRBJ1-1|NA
TGCGCCAGCAGCACAGGGGACAGGCCGAACACTGAAGCTTTCTTT
CASSTGDRPNTEAFF
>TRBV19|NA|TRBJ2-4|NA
TGTGCCAGTAGTATCGGACTATTTGTAGCCAAAAACATTCAGTACTTC
CASSIGLFVAKNIQYF
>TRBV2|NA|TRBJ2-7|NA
TGTGCCAGCAAGTTCGGTTTGGAGCAGTACTTC
CASKFGLEQYF
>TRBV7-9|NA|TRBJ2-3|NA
TGTGCCAGCAGCCCCGAGTCAGATACGCAGTATTTT
CASSPESDTQYF
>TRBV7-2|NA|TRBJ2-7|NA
TGTGCCAGCAGCCCCAATTCTTACTACGAGCAGTACTTC
CASSPNSYYEQYF
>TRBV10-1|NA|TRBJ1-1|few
TGCGCCAGCAGTCCCTACTCGGACGGGGCTGAAGCTTTCTTT
CASSPYSDGAEAFF
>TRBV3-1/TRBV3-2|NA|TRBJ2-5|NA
TGTGCCAGCAGCCAAAAACGGGGGCACAAAAACGGTTCCCAAGAGACCCAGTACTTC
CASSQKRGHKNGSQETQYF
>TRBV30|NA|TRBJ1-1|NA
TGTGCCTGGAGGTTCTCAGGGAAGGGCACTGAAGCTTTCTTT
CAWRFSGKGTEAFF
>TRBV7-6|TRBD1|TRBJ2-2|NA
TGTGCCAGCAGCTTAGCCCCACCGAGGGACAGTCGCACCGGGGAGCTGTTTTTT
CASSLAPPRDSRTGELFF
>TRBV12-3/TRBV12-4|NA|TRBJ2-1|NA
TGTGCCAGCAGTTTTAGGGTCCATGAGCAGTTCTTC
CASSFRVHEQFF
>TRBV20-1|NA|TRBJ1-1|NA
TGCAGTGCTACTCGGAACACTGAAGCTTTCTTT
CSATRNTEAFF
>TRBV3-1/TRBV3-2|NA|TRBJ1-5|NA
TGTGCCAGCAGCCCTTCATTAAGCAATCAGCCCCAGCATTTT
CASSPSLSNQPQHF
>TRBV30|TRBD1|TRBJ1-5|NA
TGTGCCTGGGAGGGACAGCGGGGCCAGCCCCAGCATTTT
CAWEGQRGQPQHF
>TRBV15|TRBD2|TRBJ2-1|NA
TGTGCCACCAGCAGAGGGTTAAGCGGGGGCGCTAAGATCTCCTACAATGAGCAGTTCTTC
CATSRGLSGGAKISYNEQFF
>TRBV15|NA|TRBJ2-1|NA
TGTGCCACCAGCAGAGATAGACAGTCCCAGGAGCAGTTCTTC
CATSRDRQSQEQFF
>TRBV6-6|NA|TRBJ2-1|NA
TGTGCCAGCAGTGCCGGAGCGTCGGTAGTAAATGAGCAGTTCTTC
CASSAGASVVNEQFF
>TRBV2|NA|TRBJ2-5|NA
TGTGCCAGCAGTAAGCGGGTGTCCGAAGGGACCCAGTACTTC
CASSKRVSEGTQYF
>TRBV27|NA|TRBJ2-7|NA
TGTGCCAGCAGTTTAAGGAGACAGAACTACGAGCAGTACTTC
CASSLRRQNYEQYF
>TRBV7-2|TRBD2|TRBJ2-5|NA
TGTGCCAGCAGCGCCCCCGGGACTAGGGCAATGGTTGAGACCCAGTACTTC
CASSAPGTRAMVETQYF
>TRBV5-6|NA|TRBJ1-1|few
TGTGCCAGCAGCCGCCTGAACACTGAAGCTTTCTTT
CASSRLNTEAFF
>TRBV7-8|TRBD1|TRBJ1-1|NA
TGTGCCAGCAGCTTAGGGGGACAGGGGCTGGTGGCTTTCTTT
CASSLGGQGLVAFF